This passage covers 23 T cell receptor beta chains from one sample sequenced in a study of T cell responses to AZD1222 COVID-19 vaccine. Generated by immunoSEQ multiplex PCR, the TCRdb table keeps only in-frame clones and is missing some. This table has around 100,000 clones, around 87% appearing once. The sequencing used peripheral blood, collected on day 0 of AZD1222 vaccination. The receptors were gathered from an adult in good health.

The V gene is TRBV5-4, the J gene TRBJ1-3, with D hard to call. The CDR3 contains 14 residues. Looked up from germline, CDR1 is SGHNT and CDR2 is YYREEE (reference sequence). Trimming stripped 0 bases from V and 4 bases from J, with 8 bases between. The CDR3 DNA reads as TGTGCCAGCAGCTTGGAGAGAGGGGGAAACACCATATATTTT. It codes for CASSLERGGNTIYF. Together with reference TRBV5-4 and TRBJ1-3, the CDR3 gives the full variable domain: ETGVTQSPTHLIKTRGQQVTLRCSSQSGHNTVSWYQQALGQGPQFIFQYYREEENGRGNFPPRFSGLQFPNYSSELNVNALELDDSALYLCASSLERGGNTIYFGEGSWLTVV.

V and J are TRBV6-5 and TRBJ1-3; a weak D match, TRBD1 (5 bases). This CDR3 has 15 amino acids. Germline loops: CDR1 MNHEY, CDR2 SVGAGI. Trimming pared 6 bases from V and 9 bases from J, leaving 21 bases between. DNA for the CDR3: TGTGCCAGCAGACCCGGGACCGCCAGAATATCCACCATATATTTT. Translating gives CASRPGTARISTIYF.

The CDR3 loop reads CASSYVAGANEQFF. The CDR3 region has the DNA TGTGCCAGCAGTTACGTTGCGGGGGCAAATGAGCAGTTCTTC. The chain employs TRBV6-2 or TRBV6-3 and TRBJ2-1, with D possibly being TRBD2 (7 bases). There are 14 residues in the CDR3. The germline V gene encodes CDR1 MNHEY and CDR2 SVGEGT. V lost 2 bases, J lost 7 bases, and 12 bases lay in between.

This sequence joins TRBV19 and TRBJ1-2; D ambiguous. V was trimmed by 1 base and J by 7 bases, leaving 13 bases between them. Per germline, CDR1 LNHDA and CDR2 SQIVND (reference sequence). This CDR3 contains 14 residues. CDR3 coding DNA: TGTGCCAGTAGTATAGCCCCCTATGTGGGTGGCTACACCTTC. Amino acid sequence: CASSIAPYVGGYTF.

This clone was detected only a few times. The V call is TRBV5-1, the J call TRBJ2-2; D gene ambiguous. The CDR3 loop spans 15 amino acids. V lost 4 bases and J 0 bases, leaving 10 bases between the germline ends. Germline values: CDR1 SGHRS, CDR2 YFSETQ. The CDR3 sequence is CASSTSLTNTGELFF. The CDR3 region has the DNA TGCGCCAGCAGCACTTCCTTGACGAACACCGGGGAGCTGTTTTTT. The full variable domain, with the rest looked up from reference TRBV5-1 and TRBJ2-2, is KAGVTQTPRYLIKTRGQQVTLSCSPISGHRSVSWYQQTPGQGLQFLFEYFSETQRNKGNFPGRFSGRQFSNSRSEMNVSTLELGDSALYLCASSTSLTNTGELFFGEGSRLTVL.

V usage is TRBV7-9 and J usage is TRBJ2-3, with TRBD2 identical over 9 bases. The CDR3 has 15 residues. Germline assignment: CDR1 SEHNR and CDR2 FQNEAQ (reference sequence). J gave up 3 bases and V 6 bases, and 7 bases lay outside the gene matches. The CDR3 loop is CASRGSGSGTDTQYF. CDR3 DNA sequence: TGTGCCAGCAGAGGTAGCGGGAGCGGAACAGATACGCAGTATTTT.

Note on this clone: The same CDR3 also results from other DNA sequences found in this sample. CDR3 DNA sequence: TGTGCCAGCAGCTTTGGCGCCGGGGAGCTGTTTTTT. This encodes CASSFGAGELFF. The chain couples TRBV7-3 to TRBJ2-2; D is unclear. Germline-derived CDR1 and CDR2 are SGHTA and FQGTGA. The length of the CDR3 is 12 residues. Trimming pared 3 bases from V and 6 bases from J, leaving 5 bases between.

The CDR3 bases are TGTGCCACCAGTGATCCGCAGGGGGAGCAGTACTTC. As protein: CATSDPQGEQYF. This chain connects TRBV24-1 to TRBJ2-7; D might be TRBD1 (6 bases). Germline CDR1 KGHDR, CDR2 SFDVKD. Trimming shortened V by 3 bases and J by 7 bases, and 9 bases separated the two germline ends. This CDR3 region has 12 residues.

The chain carries TRBV11-3 and TRBJ1-1; D might be TRBD1 (6 bases). The V end was cut by 1 base, the J end by 1 base, with 7 bases between. The CDR3 loop spans 14 amino acids. Germline assignment: CDR1 SGHNT and CDR2 YENEEA. Here the CDR3 DNA reads TGTGCCAGCAGCTTAGGCAGGGGGAACACTGAAGCTTTCTTT. This gives the protein CASSLGRGNTEAFF.

This chain connects TRBV6-1 to TRBJ1-5; D perhaps matches TRBD1 (6 bases). V was trimmed by 0 bases and J by 5 bases, leaving 17 bases between them. The CDR3 has 17 residues. Per the germline V gene, CDR1 is MNHNS and CDR2 is SASEGT. The CDR3 reads CASSEARGGGGYQPQHF. In DNA, the CDR3 is TGTGCCAGCAGTGAAGCCCGAGGGGGAGGGGGGTATCAGCCCCAGCATTTT.

The V call is TRBV12-5, the J call TRBJ2-7, with a possible D match to TRBD2 (5 bases). V lost 7 bases, J lost 1 base, and 17 bases lay in between. The CDR3 runs 15 residues. From germline, CDR1 is LGHNT and CDR2 FRNRAP. The CDR3 protein is CASAPPTGISYEQYF. CDR3 nucleotides: TGTGCTAGTGCCCCCCCGACCGGGATATCCTACGAGCAGTACTTC.

V gene TRBV10-2 combines with J gene TRBJ1-2; 11 nucleotides match TRBD1. The junction had 7 bases not matched to a gene; V was cut back by 6 bases and J by 7 bases. Germline loops: CDR1 WSHSY, CDR2 SAAADI. This CDR3 comprises 14 residues. CDR3 in DNA: TGCGCCAGCAGGATCGGACAGGGGGCTTTTGGCTACACCTTC. It encodes CASRIGQGAFGYTF.

CDR3 nucleotides: TGTGCCAGCAGCCATCCTACCGGGACTAGCTTTGGGACCGGGGAGCTGTTTTTT. It is translated as CASSHPTGTSFGTGELFF. This chain uses TRBV7-2 with TRBJ2-2; 9 bases line up with TRBD2. V was clipped by 5 bases and J by 5 bases; unmatched bases: 15. CDR1 is SGHTA and CDR2 is FQGNSA in the germline V gene. This CDR3 comprises 18 residues. The full variable domain, in which reference TRBV7-2 and TRBJ2-2 provide the parts outside the CDR3, is GAGVSQSPSNKVTEKGKDVELRCDPISGHTALYWYRQSLGQGLEFLIYFQGNSAPDKSGLPSDRFSAERTGGSVSTLTIQRTQQEDSAVYLCASSHPTGTSFGTGELFFGEGSRLTVL.

The chain has TRBV7-3 and TRBJ1-1, with a tentative D call TRBD1 (6 bases). CDR1 and CDR2 (germline): SGHTA, FQGTGA. This CDR3 region has 15 residues. Trimming cost V 3 bases and J 1 base, with 12 bases left between them. CDR3 sequence (DNA): TGTGCCAGCAGCTTCCGGGGGGGCCAGAACACTGAAGCTTTCTTT. This gives the protein CASSFRGGQNTEAFF.

This clone was seen a single time. The chain uses TRBV2 and TRBJ1-1, with D uncertain. The CDR3 is 15 residues long. Trimming pared 8 bases from V and 0 bases from J, leaving 16 bases between. In germline, CDR1 is SNHLY, CDR2 FYNNEI. The CDR3 region is CASAGPVIMNTEAFF. CDR3 bases: TGTGCCAGCGCAGGACCCGTCATCATGAACACTGAAGCTTTCTTT.

On this clone: The junction differs from germline at one of its ends, possibly a read error. The V and J genes are TRBV11-2 and TRBJ2-7, with D maybe TRBD2 (6 bases). The CDR3 has 15 amino acids. The germline gives CDR1 SGHAT, CDR2 FQNNGV. The CDR3 spells CASSLGWGDSSEQYF. In DNA, the CDR3 is TGTGCCAGCAGCCTCGGGTGGGGGGACTCCTCCGAGCAGTACTTC.

V gene TRBV18 combines with J gene TRBJ2-5; 7 bases agree with TRBD1. V lost 0 bases, J lost 1 base, and 2 bases stayed unmatched. This CDR3 contains 15 residues. CDR1 is KGHSH and CDR2 is LQKENI in the germline V gene. In nucleotides, the CDR3 is TGTGCCAGCTCACCACCGGGGACAGCCCAAGAGACCCAGTACTTC. Protein product: CASSPPGTAQETQYF.

V is TRBV5-1 and J is TRBJ1-2; D might be TRBD1 (5 bases). The V end lost 3 bases, the J end lost 1 base, and 10 bases lay between the germline ends. Germline CDR1 reads SGHRS; CDR2 reads YFSETQ. The CDR3 spans 14 residues. In DNA form, the CDR3 reads TGCGCCAGCAGCTGGTCCGGGGGTAACTATGGCTACACCTTC. Its translation: CASSWSGGNYGYTF.

This chain connects TRBV5-1 to TRBJ2-2; no reliable D call. This CDR3 is built from 15 residues. Trimming pared 4 bases from V and 3 bases from J, leaving 13 bases between. Germline values: CDR1 SGHRS, CDR2 YFSETQ. The CDR3 loop is CASSREGLDTGELFF. In nucleotides, the CDR3 is TGCGCCAGCAGCCGAGAAGGGTTAGACACCGGGGAGCTGTTTTTT.

The chain carries TRBV7-9 and TRBJ1-4, with no clear D. The CDR3 is 16 residues long. V shed 5 bases and J shed 5 bases, with 18 bases lying between them. Germline CDR1 reads SEHNR; CDR2 reads FQNEAQ (reference sequence). The CDR3 nucleotides are TGTGCCAGCAGCACCGGGTCCAGAGGGAGAAATGAAAAACTGTTTTTT. Translated: CASSTGSRGRNEKLFF.

The chain recombines TRBV3-1 (or the pseudogene TRBV3-2) with TRBJ1-2; 8 bases match TRBD1. This CDR3 spans 15 amino acids. Germline-derived CDR1 and CDR2 are LGHDT and YNNKEL (reference sequence). The J segment lost 6 bases and the V segment lost 0 bases, leaving 6 bases of the junction unmatched. The CDR3 DNA follows: TGTGCCAGCAGCCAAGATCTCGTGGACAGGGATGGCTACACCTTC. Residues: CASSQDLVDRDGYTF.

V gene TRBV11-3 combines with J gene TRBJ2-7; D is undetermined. V lost 6 bases to trimming and J lost 0 bases, with 15 bases between them. This CDR3 is 15 amino acids long. Germline V lookup: CDR1 SGHNT, CDR2 YENEEA. CDR3 in amino acids: CASRDRRKSSYEQYF. The CDR3 coding sequence is TGTGCCAGCAGGGATAGGCGGAAGAGCTCCTACGAGCAGTACTTC.

The chain has TRBV7-9 and TRBJ1-1; perhaps TRBD1 as D (5 bases). The V end was cut by 7 bases, the J end by 2 bases, with 11 bases between. The germline CDR1 and CDR2 sequences are SEHNR and FQNEAQ (reference sequence). This CDR3 is 13 amino acids long. In DNA form, the CDR3 reads TGTGCCAGCACCCCCCAGGGAAACACTGAAGCTTTCTTT. Its protein product is CASTPQGNTEAFF. The full variable domain, with the rest looked up from reference TRBV7-9 and TRBJ1-1, is DTGVSQNPRHKITKRGQNVTFRCDPISEHNRLYWYRQTLGQGPEFLTYFQNEAQLEKSRLLSDRFSAERPKGSFSTLEIQRTEQGDSAMYLCASTPQGNTEAFFGQGTRLTVV.